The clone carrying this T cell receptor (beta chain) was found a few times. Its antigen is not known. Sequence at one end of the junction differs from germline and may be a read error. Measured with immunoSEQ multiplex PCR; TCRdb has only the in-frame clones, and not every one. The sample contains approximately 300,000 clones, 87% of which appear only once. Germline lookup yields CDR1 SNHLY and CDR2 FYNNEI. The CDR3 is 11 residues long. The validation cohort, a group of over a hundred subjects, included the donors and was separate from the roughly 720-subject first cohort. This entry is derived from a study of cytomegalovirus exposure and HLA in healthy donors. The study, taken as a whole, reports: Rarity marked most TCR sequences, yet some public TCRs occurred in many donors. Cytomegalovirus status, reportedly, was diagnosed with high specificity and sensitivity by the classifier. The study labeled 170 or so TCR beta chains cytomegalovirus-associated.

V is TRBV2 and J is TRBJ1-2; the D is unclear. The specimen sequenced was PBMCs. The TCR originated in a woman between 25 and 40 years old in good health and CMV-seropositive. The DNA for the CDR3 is TGTGCCAGCAGTGGGAACTCTGGCTACACCTTC. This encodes CASSGNSGYTF.